A single TCR beta chain is shown here with its context. As handled by the study authors: The assay estimated nucleated cells by amplifying reference gene primers. Profiled with immunoSEQ multiplex PCR; TCRdb holds only in-frame clones, not every one. D and trimming were read from the DNA, whereas the V and J calls and clone size are those reported in that table. The table lists more than 110,000 clones, more than 65% of them singletons. The data stem from a study of blood T cell repertoires in COVID-19. Turning to the study itself: The United States, Italy and Spain supplied acute and convalescent COVID-19 samples. T cells, B-cell-depleted T cells, or PBMCs provided the cDNA or gDNA that served as material.

The TCR was taken from a man older than 75 with acute or convalescent COVID-19. Sequenced: peripheral blood.

Here the CDR3 DNA reads TGTGCCAGCAGCCCTTACACAGTTAGCACAGATACGCAGTATTTT. Translated, it gives CASSPYTVSTDTQYF. The V gene is TRBV7-2, the J gene TRBJ2-3; no reliable D call. CDR1 is SGHTA, CDR2 FQGNSA, per germline. The CDR3 is 15 amino acids. The V and J ends lost 5 bases and 0 bases respectively, with 12 bases between them.